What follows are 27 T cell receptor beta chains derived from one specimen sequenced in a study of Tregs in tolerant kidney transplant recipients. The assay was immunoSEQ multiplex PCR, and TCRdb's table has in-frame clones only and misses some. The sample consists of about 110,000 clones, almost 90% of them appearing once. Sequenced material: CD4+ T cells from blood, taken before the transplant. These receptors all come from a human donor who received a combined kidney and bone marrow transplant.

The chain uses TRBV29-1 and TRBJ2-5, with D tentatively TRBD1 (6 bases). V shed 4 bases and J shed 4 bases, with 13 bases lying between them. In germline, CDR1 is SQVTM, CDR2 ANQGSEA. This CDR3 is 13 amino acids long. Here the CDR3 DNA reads TGCAGCGTTGCAAGGGGGAGCGGAGAGACCCAGTACTTC. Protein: CSVARGSGETQYF.

CDR3 protein: CASSPWDRDNSPLHF. CDR3 nucleotides: TGTGCCAGTAGTCCCTGGGACAGGGATAATTCACCCCTCCACTTT. The chain joins TRBV19 to TRBJ1-6, with 9 bases aligning to TRBD1. CDR3 length: 15 residues. V was clipped by 5 bases and J by 5 bases; unmatched bases: 4. The germline V gene encodes CDR1 LNHDA and CDR2 SQIVND (reference sequence).

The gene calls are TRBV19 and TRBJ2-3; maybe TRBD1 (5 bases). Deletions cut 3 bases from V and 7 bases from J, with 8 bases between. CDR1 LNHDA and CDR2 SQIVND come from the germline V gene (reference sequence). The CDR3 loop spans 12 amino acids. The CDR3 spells CASSMDKYTQYF. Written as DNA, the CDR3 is TGTGCCAGTAGTATGGACAAATATACGCAGTATTTT.

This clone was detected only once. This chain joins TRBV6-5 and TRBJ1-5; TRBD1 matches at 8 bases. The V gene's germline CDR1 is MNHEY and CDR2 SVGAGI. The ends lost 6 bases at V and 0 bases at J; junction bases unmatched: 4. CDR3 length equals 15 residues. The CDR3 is CASSRTGRSNQPQHF. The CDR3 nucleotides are TGTGCCAGCAGCCGGACAGGGCGTAGCAATCAGCCCCAGCATTTT.

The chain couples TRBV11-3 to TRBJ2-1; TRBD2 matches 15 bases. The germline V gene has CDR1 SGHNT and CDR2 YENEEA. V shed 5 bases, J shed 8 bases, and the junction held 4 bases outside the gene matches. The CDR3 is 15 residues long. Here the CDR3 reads CASSPGLAGGDEQFF. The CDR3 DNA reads TGTGCCAGCAGCCCCGGACTAGCGGGAGGGGATGAGCAGTTCTTC.

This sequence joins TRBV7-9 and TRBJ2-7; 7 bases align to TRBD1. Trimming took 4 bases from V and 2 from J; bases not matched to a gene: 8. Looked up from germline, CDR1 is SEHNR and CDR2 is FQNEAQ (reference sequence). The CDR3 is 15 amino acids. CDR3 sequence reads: CASSSIGGEAYEQYF. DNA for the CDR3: TGTGCCAGCAGCTCGATAGGGGGCGAAGCCTACGAGCAGTACTTC.

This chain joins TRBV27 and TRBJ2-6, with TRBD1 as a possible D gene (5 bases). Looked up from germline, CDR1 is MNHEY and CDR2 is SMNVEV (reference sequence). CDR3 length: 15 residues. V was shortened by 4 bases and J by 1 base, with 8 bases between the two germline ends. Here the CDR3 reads CASSSRQSGANVLTF. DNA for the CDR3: TGTGCCAGCAGTTCCCGACAGTCTGGGGCCAACGTCCTGACTTTC.

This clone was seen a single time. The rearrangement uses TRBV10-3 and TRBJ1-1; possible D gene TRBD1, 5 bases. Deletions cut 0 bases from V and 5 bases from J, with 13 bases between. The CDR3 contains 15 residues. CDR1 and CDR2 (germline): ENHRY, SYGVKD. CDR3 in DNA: TGTGCCATCAGTGAGTCGCCCAGGGCGGTGACTGAAGCTTTCTTT. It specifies CAISESPRAVTEAFF.

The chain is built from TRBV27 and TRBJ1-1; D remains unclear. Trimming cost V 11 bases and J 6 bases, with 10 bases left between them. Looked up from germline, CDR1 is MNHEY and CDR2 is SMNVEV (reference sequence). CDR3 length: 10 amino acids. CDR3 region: CAGRGAEAFF. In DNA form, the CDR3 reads TGTGCCGGAAGAGGTGCTGAAGCTTTCTTT.

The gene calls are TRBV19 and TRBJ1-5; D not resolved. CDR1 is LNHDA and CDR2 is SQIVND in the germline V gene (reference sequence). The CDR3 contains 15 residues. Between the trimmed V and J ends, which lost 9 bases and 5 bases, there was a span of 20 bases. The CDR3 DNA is TGTGCCAGCCTCCCGCGGCGGTCTACTTATCAGCCCCAGCATTTT. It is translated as CASLPRRSTYQPQHF.

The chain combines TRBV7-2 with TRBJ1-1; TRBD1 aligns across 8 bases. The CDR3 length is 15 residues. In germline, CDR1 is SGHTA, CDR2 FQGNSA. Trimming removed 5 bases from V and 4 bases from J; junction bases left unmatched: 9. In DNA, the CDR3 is TGTGCCAGCAGCCAACGGACAGGGTGGAGCACTGAAGCTTTCTTT. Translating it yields CASSQRTGWSTEAFF.

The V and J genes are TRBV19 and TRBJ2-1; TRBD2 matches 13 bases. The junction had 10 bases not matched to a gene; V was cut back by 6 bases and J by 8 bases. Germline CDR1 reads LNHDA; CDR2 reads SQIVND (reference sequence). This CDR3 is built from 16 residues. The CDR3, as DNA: TGTGCCAGTAGACCGGAACTAGCGGGAGGGCCACATGAGCAGTTCTTC. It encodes CASRPELAGGPHEQFF.

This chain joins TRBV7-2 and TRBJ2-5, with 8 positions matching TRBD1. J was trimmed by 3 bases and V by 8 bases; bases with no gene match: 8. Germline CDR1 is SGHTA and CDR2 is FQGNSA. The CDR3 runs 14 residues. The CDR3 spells CASGRRTGKETQYF. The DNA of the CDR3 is TGTGCCAGCGGGAGAAGGACAGGGAAAGAGACCCAGTACTTC.

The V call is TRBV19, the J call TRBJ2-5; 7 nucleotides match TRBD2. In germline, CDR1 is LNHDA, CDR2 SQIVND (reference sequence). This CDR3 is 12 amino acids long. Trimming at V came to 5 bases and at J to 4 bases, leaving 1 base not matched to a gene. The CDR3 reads CASSPGGETQYF. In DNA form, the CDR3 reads TGTGCCAGTAGTCCGGGGGGAGAGACCCAGTACTTC. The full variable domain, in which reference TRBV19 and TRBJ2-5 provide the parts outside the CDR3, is DGGITQSPKYLFRKEGQNVTLSCEQNLNHDAMYWYRQDPGQGLRLIYYSQIVNDFQKGDIAEGYSVSREKKESFPLTVTSAQKNPTAFYLCASSPGGETQYFGPGTRLLVL.

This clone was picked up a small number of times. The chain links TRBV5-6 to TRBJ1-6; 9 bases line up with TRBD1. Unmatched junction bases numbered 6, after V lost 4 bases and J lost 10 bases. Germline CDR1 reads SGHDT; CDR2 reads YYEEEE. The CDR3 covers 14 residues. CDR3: CASSPGGQGSPLHF. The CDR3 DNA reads TGTGCCAGCAGCCCGGGTGGACAGGGGTCACCCCTCCACTTT.

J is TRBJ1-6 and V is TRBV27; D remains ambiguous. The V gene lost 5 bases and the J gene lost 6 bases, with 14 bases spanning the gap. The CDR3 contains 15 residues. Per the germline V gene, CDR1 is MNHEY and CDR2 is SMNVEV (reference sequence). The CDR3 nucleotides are TGTGCCAGCAGTCCCAGTCGCCAGTTTAATTCACCCCTCCACTTT. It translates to CASSPSRQFNSPLHF.

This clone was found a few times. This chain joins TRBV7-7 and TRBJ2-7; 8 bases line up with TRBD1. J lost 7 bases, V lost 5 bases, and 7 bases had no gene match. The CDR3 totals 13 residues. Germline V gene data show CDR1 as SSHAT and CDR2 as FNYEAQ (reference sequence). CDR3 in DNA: TGTGCCAGCAGCCCCGACAGGGGTGAGGAGCAGTACTTC. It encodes CASSPDRGEEQYF.

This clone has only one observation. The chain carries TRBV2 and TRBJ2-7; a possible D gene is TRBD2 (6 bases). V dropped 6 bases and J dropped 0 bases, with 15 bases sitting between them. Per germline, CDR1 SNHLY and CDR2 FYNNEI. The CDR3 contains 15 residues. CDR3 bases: TGTGCCAGCAGCCCGATGGGACTTCGCTCCTACGAGCAGTACTTC. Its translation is CASSPMGLRSYEQYF.

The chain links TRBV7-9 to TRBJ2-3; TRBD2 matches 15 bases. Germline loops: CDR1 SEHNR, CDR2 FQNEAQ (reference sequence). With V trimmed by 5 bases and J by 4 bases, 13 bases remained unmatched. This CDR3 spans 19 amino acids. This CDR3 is CASSPRTSGRVYGADTQYF. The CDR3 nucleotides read TGTGCCAGCAGCCCTCGGACTAGCGGGAGGGTATATGGAGCAGATACGCAGTATTTT.

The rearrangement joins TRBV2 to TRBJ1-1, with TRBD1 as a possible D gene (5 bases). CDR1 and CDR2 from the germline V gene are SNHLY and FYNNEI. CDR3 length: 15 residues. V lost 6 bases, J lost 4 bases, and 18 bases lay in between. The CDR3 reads CASRREPTGGTEAFF. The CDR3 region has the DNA TGTGCCAGCAGGAGAGAACCCACGGGGGGCACTGAAGCTTTCTTT.

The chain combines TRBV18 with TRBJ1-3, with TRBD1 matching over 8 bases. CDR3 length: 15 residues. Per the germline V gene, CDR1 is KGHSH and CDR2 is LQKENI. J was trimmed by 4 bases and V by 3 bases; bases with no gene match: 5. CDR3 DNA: TGTGCCAGCTCACCGATGACAGGGGCGGGAAACACCATATATTTT. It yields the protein CASSPMTGAGNTIYF.

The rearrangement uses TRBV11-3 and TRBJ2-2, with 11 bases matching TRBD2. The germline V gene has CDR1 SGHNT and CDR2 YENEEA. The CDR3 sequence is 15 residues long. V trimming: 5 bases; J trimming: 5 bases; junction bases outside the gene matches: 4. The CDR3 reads CASSPGLAGTGELFF. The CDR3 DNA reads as TGTGCCAGCAGCCCCGGACTAGCGGGTACCGGGGAGCTGTTTTTT.

CDR3: CASSPTAGTGSGYTF. The CDR3 region has the DNA TGTGCCAGCTCACCGACGGCGGGGACAGGGTCTGGCTACACCTTC. The chain carries TRBV18 and TRBJ1-2; 9 positions agree with TRBD1. Trimming cost V 3 bases and J 7 bases; bases outside gene matches: 9. CDR1 KGHSH and CDR2 LQKENI come from the germline V gene. This CDR3 region has 15 residues.

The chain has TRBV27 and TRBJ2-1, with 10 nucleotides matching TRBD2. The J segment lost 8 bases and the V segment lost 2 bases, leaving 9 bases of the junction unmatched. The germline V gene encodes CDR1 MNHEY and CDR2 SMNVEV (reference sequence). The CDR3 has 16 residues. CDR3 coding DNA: TGTGCCAGCAGTTTAAATACAGCGGGGGGGCCCGATGAGCAGTTCTTC. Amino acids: CASSLNTAGGPDEQFF.

The chain's CDR3 is CASSSGGAGTGELFF. The CDR3 DNA is TGTGCCAGCAGCTCCGGGGGGGCGGGAACCGGGGAGCTGTTTTTT. The chain joins TRBV5-4 to TRBJ2-2, with TRBD2 matching 8 bases. The trim removed 3 bases at V and 5 bases at J, leaving 6 bases unmatched. The CDR3 covers 15 residues. The germline gives CDR1 SGHNT, CDR2 YYREEE (reference sequence).

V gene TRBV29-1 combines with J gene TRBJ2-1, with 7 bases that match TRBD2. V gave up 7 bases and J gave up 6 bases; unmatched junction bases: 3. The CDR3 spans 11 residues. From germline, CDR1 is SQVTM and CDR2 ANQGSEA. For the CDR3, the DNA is TGCAGCGGAGGGACTACCAATGAGCAGTTCTTC. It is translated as CSGGTTNEQFF.

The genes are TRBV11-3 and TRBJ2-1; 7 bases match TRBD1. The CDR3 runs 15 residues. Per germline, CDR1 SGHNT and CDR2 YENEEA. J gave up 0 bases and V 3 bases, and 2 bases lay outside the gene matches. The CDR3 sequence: CASSFRDSSYNEQFF. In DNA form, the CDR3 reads TGTGCCAGCAGCTTCCGGGACAGCTCCTACAATGAGCAGTTCTTC.